Listed below are T cell receptor beta chains from one sample, sequenced in a study of T-cell memory formation after mild COVID-19. TCRdb re-analysed the 5' RACE reads in MiXCR, keeping a single row per CDR3 protein. Of about 470,000 distinct CDR3 sequences listed, approximately 25% are singletons. The material sequenced was PBMCs or a T cell subset sorted from them (not recorded which). Source of these receptors: an adult woman who had mild COVID-19 (a few samples of this study predate the infection). Cell type and time point are not known. Each CDR3 is given with its conserved first and last residue. D genes are given only for firm matches.

j_gene | d_gene | v_gene | CDR3aa
TRBJ2-3 | TRBD1 | TRBV7-9 | CASTTGVIGDTQYF
TRBJ2-1 | TRBD2 | TRBV7-2 | CASSGRTSGANNEQFF
TRBJ2-5 | TRBD2 | TRBV20-1 | CSLWSGKSKETQYF
TRBJ2-2 | NA | TRBV9 | CASSPLQGNTGELFF
TRBJ2-3 | TRBD2 | TRBV4-3 | CASSQEGSSGSADTQYF
TRBJ2-7 | NA | TRBV19 | CASAYGSGEQYF
TRBJ1-6 | NA | TRBV5-1 | CASSPDMRNSPLHF
TRBJ2-2 | TRBD2 | TRBV7-2 | CASTSRGGRGTGELFF
TRBJ1-4 | NA | TRBV7-2 | CASSHSSVDNEKLFF
TRBJ2-7 | NA | TRBV6-2/TRBV6-3 | CASSRNTYEQYF